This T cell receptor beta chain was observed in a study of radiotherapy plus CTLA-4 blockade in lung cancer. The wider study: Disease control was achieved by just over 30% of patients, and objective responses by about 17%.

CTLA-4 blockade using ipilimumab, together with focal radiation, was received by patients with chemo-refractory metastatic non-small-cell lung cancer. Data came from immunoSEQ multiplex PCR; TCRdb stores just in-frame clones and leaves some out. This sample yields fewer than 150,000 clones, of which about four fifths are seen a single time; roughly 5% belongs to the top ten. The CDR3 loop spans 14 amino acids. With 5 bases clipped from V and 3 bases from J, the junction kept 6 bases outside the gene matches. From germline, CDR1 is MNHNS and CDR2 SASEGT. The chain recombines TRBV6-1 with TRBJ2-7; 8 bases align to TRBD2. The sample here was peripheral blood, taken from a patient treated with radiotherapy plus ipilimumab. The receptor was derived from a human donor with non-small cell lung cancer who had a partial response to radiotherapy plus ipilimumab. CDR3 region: CASSSTGTSYEQYF. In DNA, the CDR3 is TGTGCCAGCAGTTCCACCGGGACTAGCTACGAGCAGTACTTC.